This T cell receptor (beta chain) appears in the sequencing data of a study of CD8+ T cells in alopecia areata. Turning to the study itself: Treated patients took oral tofacitinib at 5 to 10 mg twice daily. Study conclusions and caveats: Clonality exceeded that of normal scalp in lesional scalp, most notably in alopecia totalis/universalis. Scalp clonality and expanded CD8+ clones among the top 100 were significantly decreased by tofacitinib. Just one nonresponder means the tie between baseline CD8+ expansion and response stays uncertain.

Details on this clone: Antigen unknown.

Reverse transcribed after extraction, RNA yielded cDNA as the sequencing template. Only in-frame clones appear in the TCRdb table, and some are missing; sequencing was by immunoSEQ multiplex PCR. This sample has approximately 180,000 clones, with roughly 53% found just once. Treatment specified: oral pan-JAK inhibitor, 5-10 mg twice daily. With 0 bases removed from V and 10 bases from J, the gap between germline ends came to 13 bases. CDR3 length equals 15 residues. Germline V CDR1 and CDR2: LGHNA, YSLEER. This TCR was sampled from a human donor with alopecia areata. The chain is built from TRBV4-3 and TRBJ1-6; D is perhaps TRBD1 (6 bases). The specimen comprised CD8+ T cells sorted from blood, sampled at week 24, from a patient treated with tofacitinib. The CDR3 region has the DNA TGCGCCAGCAGCCAAGATACGGGGGGCGGGTCACCCCTCCACTTT. Translation: CASSQDTGGGSPLHF.